This record covers a single T cell receptor (beta chain). Its antigen is still unknown. Base qualities were left out, and no much larger clone turns up one base away. The data belong to a study of CD4 and CD8 cells across lung adenocarcinoma regions (dated by TCRdb to between 2018 and 2020). Study-level background: To look at intratumor heterogeneity in the T cell receptor repertoire, the study compared tumor centers against tumor margins.

The donors were patients who had localized lung adenocarcinoma, which is a subtype of non-small cell lung cancer. These samples came from the margins of localized lung adenocarcinomas. For TCR repertoire analysis, CD4+ T cells from tumor tissue were profiled apart from CD8+ T cells. The library was obtained by PCR. TCRdb names HiSeq X Ten as the instrument used. Starting from the raw public reads, TCRdb applied fastp trimming at Q25, assembled clones with MiXCR and retained in-frame beta chains. Each entry is one CDR3 protein sequence, shown with its most common DNA and genes. In all, the sample holds approximately 5,000 distinct CDR3 sequences, and approximately 50% of those were seen once. Jointly, the top ten make up around 20% of the sample. Including cysteine and phenylalanine, the CDR3 has 14 amino acids. Of all the DNA, just the CDR3 is kept, 42 bases in frame from base 1. V has 5 bases trimmed and J has 3 bases trimmed; junction bases matching no gene number 5. The germline V gene specifies SGHAT as CDR1 and FQNNGV as CDR2.

The receptor was isolated from a male donor with lung adenocarcinoma. The CD4 and CD8 labels of this study may be unreliable. The chain is made from TRBV11-2 and TRBJ1-1, with 8 junctional bases fitting TRBD1. Material for sequencing was CD4+ T cells from the margin of a lung tumor. This sample's cell subset or site label indicates: tumor margin region. Here the CDR3 is given as CASSERQGYTEAFF. The DNA sequence reads TGTGCCAGCAGCGAGCGACAGGGGTACACTGAAGCTTTCTTT.